These T cell receptor beta chains were read from a single sample in a study of cytomegalovirus exposure and HLA in healthy donors. Here immunoSEQ multiplex PCR was the method, and the copy in TCRdb shows in-frame clones only, minus some. There are 130,000 to 150,000 clones in the sample; about 87% occur only once, and about 6.4% lies in the top ten. Sequenced sample: PBMCs. These receptors were obtained from a woman aged 25 to 39 in good health and CMV-seropositive. CDR3s include the opening cysteine and the closing phenylalanine or tryptophan. The D gene is left open where the match is weak. Some rows mark clone size as missing; the rest say once, few, many or name a class of expanded clone.

13 NA NA TRBJ1-1 TRBV5-6 CASSLGSNTEAFF TGTGCCAGCAGCTTGGGAAGCAACACTGAAGCTTTCTTT
15 TRBD2 NA TRBJ2-7 TRBV6-5 CASSNVGGGTYEQYF TGTGCCAGCAGTAACGTCGGCGGGGGTACCTACGAGCAGTACTTC
14 TRBD1 NA TRBJ1-2 TRBV4-1 CASSPSPTGPGYTF TGCGCCAGCAGCCCTTCCCCGACAGGGCCTGGCTACACCTTC
12 NA once TRBJ2-7 TRBV7-9 CASGLGTREQYF TGTGCCAGCGGACTTGGTACTCGGGAGCAGTACTTC
15 TRBD1 NA TRBJ2-1 TRBV4-2 CASSHGTGDYNEQFF TGTGCCAGCAGCCACGGGACAGGGGACTACAATGAGCAGTTCTTC
15 TRBD2 NA TRBJ2-7 TRBV5-1 CASSLNRGGSYEQYF TGCGCCAGCAGCTTGAACCGCGGCGGGAGCTACGAGCAGTACTTC
14 NA NA TRBJ1-1 TRBV11-2 CASSFDIASTEAFF TGTGCCAGCAGCTTCGACATTGCGAGTACTGAAGCTTTCTTT
13 NA NA TRBJ2-7 TRBV19 CASSPARYYEQYF TGTGCCAGTAGTCCCGCGCGGTACTACGAGCAGTACTTC
14 TRBD2 NA TRBJ2-7 TRBV28 CASSPTSGSYEQYF TGTGCCAGCAGTCCGACTAGCGGCTCCTACGAGCAGTACTTC
16 NA NA TRBJ1-4 TRBV27 CASRLYRESTNEKLFF TGTGCCAGCAGATTATACAGGGAATCAACTAATGAAAAACTGTTTTTT
16 TRBD2 few TRBJ2-7 TRBV5-1 CASSLSVGGRSYEQYF TGCGCCAGCAGCTTGTCCGTAGGCGGGAGGTCCTACGAGCAGTACTTC
15 NA NA TRBJ2-3 TRBV6-5 CASSYRGGTGDTQYF TGTGCCAGCAGTTACAGGGGAGGGACAGGAGATACGCAGTATTTT
16 TRBD1 NA TRBJ1-2 TRBV15 CATSSVPGGTGYGYTF TGTGCCACCAGCAGTGTTCCCGGAGGGACAGGGTATGGCTACACCTTC
15 NA NA TRBJ2-2 TRBV11-3 CASSSGLTNTGELFF TGTGCCAGCAGCTCGGGACTTACGAACACCGGGGAGCTGTTTTTT
13 TRBD1 NA TRBJ1-5 TRBV6-1 CASRGQGNQPQHF TGTGCCAGCAGGGGACAGGGCAATCAGCCCCAGCATTTT
16 TRBD1 NA TRBJ2-7 TRBV5-8 CASSFPGQGARDEQYF TGTGCCAGCAGCTTCCCGGGACAGGGGGCACGGGACGAGCAGTACTTC
16 NA NA TRBJ2-7 TRBV9 CASSPTGMIADYEQYF TGTGCCAGCAGCCCTACGGGGATGATAGCGGACTACGAGCAGTACTTC
15 TRBD1 NA TRBJ2-4 TRBV4-1 CASRQTGGTGNIQYF TGCGCCAGCAGACAGACAGGGGGCACGGGAAACATTCAGTACTTC
16 NA NA TRBJ2-2 TRBV5-4 CASSLPDRINTGELFF TGTGCCAGCAGCTTACCCGACAGAATTAACACCGGGGAGCTGTTTTTT
15 TRBD1 NA TRBJ1-2 TRBV7-9 CASSLDNRGPEGYTF TGTGCCAGCAGCTTAGATAACAGGGGCCCAGAAGGCTACACCTTC
18 NA NA TRBJ2-1 TRBV5-5 CASSWATGRLSSYNEQFF TGTGCCAGCAGCTGGGCGACTGGGAGATTGAGCTCCTACAATGAGCAGTTCTTC
11 NA NA TRBJ2-3 TRBV20-1 CSASEADTQYF TGCAGTGCGTCAGAAGCGGATACGCAGTATTTT
14 NA NA TRBJ1-2 TRBV6-6 CASEGGATNYGYTF TGTGCCAGCGAAGGGGGAGCAACTAACTATGGCTACACCTTC
11 NA NA TRBJ2-7 TRBV20-1 CSVERLNEQYF TGCAGTGTCGAGCGTCTGAACGAGCAGTACTTC
12 NA NA TRBJ1-1 TRBV6-5 CASSSITAEAFF TGTGCCAGCAGCTCAATAACGGCTGAAGCTTTCTTT
18 TRBD1 NA TRBJ1-6 TRBV18 CASSAIRVGQESNSPLHF TGTGCCAGCTCAGCTATTCGGGTGGGACAGGAGTCTAATTCACCCCTCCACTTT
14 NA NA TRBJ2-5 TRBV7-9 CASSAPTQAETQYF TGTGCCAGCAGCGCTCCTACTCAGGCAGAGACCCAGTACTTC
17 TRBD2 NA TRBJ2-7 TRBV27 CASSHLAGGASSYEQYF TGTGCCAGCAGTCACCTGGCGGGAGGCGCAAGCTCCTACGAGCAGTACTTC
15 NA NA TRBJ2-7 TRBV11-2 CASSLGLGVSYEQYF TGTGCCAGCAGCCTAGGCCTAGGGGTTTCTTACGAGCAGTACTTC
15 NA NA TRBJ1-2 TRBV6-5 CASRHGGMNPSGYTF TGTGCCAGCAGACACGGGGGGATGAACCCCTCCGGCTACACCTTC
18 TRBD1 once TRBJ2-7 TRBV4-1 CASSQGIPDRDRSYEQYF TGCGCCAGCAGCCAAGGGATCCCAGACCGGGACAGATCCTACGAGCAGTACTTC
14 NA NA TRBJ2-7 TRBV11-3 CASSLDRSSYEQYF TGTGCCAGCAGCTTAGACAGGTCCTCCTACGAGCAGTACTTC
13 TRBD1 NA TRBJ2-7 TRBV2 CASTGLQGGEQYF TGTGCCAGCACTGGGTTACAGGGGGGCGAGCAGTACTTC
12 NA NA TRBJ2-7 TRBV7-6 CASSPPAGEQYF TGTGCCAGCAGCCCCCCGGCGGGAGAGCAGTACTTC
15 TRBD2 NA TRBJ2-3 TRBV9 CASSVRVAGGDTQYF TGTGCCAGCAGCGTGAGGGTAGCGGGAGGGGATACGCAGTATTTT
13 NA NA TRBJ1-6 TRBV5-6 CASSFGGAPPLHF TGTGCCAGCAGCTTCGGGGGTGCCCCACCCCTCCACTTT